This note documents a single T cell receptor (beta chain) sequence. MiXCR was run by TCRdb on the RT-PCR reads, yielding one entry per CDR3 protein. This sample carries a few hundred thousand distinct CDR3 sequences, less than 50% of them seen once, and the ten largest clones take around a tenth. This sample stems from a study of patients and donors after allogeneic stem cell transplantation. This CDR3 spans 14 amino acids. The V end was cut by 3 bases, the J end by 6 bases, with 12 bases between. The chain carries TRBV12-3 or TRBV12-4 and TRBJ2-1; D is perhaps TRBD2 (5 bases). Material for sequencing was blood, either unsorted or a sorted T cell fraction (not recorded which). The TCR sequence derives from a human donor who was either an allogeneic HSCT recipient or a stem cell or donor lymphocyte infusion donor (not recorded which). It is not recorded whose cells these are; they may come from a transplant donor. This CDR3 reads CASSFGGGINEQFF. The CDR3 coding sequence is TGTGCCAGCAGTTTCGGAGGAGGTATCAATGAGCAGTTCTTC.